The TCR beta chain described here comes from a study of human T cells and chemical hapten exposure. Study observations and caveats: Positively correlated with patch test score were the counts of PT1 expanded TCRs.

The time point: pre-sensitization, week 0. Treatment meaning: therapeutic diphenylcyclopropenone sensitization with weekly scalp DPC. Extraction yielded total RNA from whole blood (unfractionated). CDR3 size: 12 residues. Deletions cut 3 bases from V and 3 bases from J, with 7 bases between. Germline V CDR1 and CDR2: SQVTM, ANQGSEA. TCRdb used MiXCR to reprocess the RACE reads, holding one entry per CDR3 protein. The table includes a few hundred thousand distinct CDR3 sequences, 5.5% detected once. On this clonotype: Its matching antigen is unknown.

The TCR originated in a woman under 30 with alopecia areata. Some clones in this sample may be carry-over from other donors' samples. The V gene is TRBV29-1, the J gene TRBJ2-3; no firm D call. This sample comprised whole blood, obtained in connection with sensitization to the hapten diphenylcyclopropenone (DPC). The CDR3 is CSVDVRTDTQYF. CDR3 nucleotide sequence: TGCAGCGTTGATGTCCGGACAGATACGCAGTATTTT.